These T cell receptor beta chains were read from a single sample in a study of T cell repertoires in cytomegalovirus infection. TCRdb re-called the reads with MiXCR, one entry per CDR3 protein. The sample shows approximately 400,000 distinct CDR3 sequences, roughly 30% of them seen only once. Sequencing was done on a sample of PBMCs. Receptors originate from a human donor in good health (CMV status not recorded). Some clones in this sample may be carry-over from other donors' samples. Each CDR3 is given with its conserved first and last residue. A row's size may be missing; if present it is once, few, many or a size class.

j_gene,abundance,v_gene,CDR3aa
TRBJ2-1,once,TRBV5-4,CASSLGTGLDAGEQFF
TRBJ1-1,NA,TRBV29-1,CSVRGRQNTEAFF
TRBJ2-3,few,TRBV12-3/TRBV12-4,CASSFEGVAGGPQYF
TRBJ1-4,NA,TRBV27,CASRSRGEKLFF
TRBJ1-5,NA,TRBV19,CASSERWNQPQHF
TRBJ2-1,NA,TRBV5-8,CASGFPDPYNEQFF
TRBJ2-6,NA,TRBV12-3/TRBV12-4,CATSSGGSVTGANVLTF
TRBJ2-1,NA,TRBV10-3,CAISDPTGARNEQFF
TRBJ2-1,many,TRBV7-2,CASSLRSGRLLEQFF
TRBJ2-1,few,TRBV6-1,CASSENGLDSYNEQFF
TRBJ1-1,few,TRBV7-2,CASSLAQGPGRANTEAFF
TRBJ1-3,few,TRBV7-9,CASRMGGNTIYF
TRBJ1-1,few,TRBV6-5,CASSPGISRLNTEAFF
TRBJ1-1,NA,TRBV30,CAWRLPETTNTEAFF
TRBJ1-5,NA,TRBV20-1,CSARGGGGSNQPQHF
TRBJ1-1,NA,TRBV27,CASDKRPNTEAFF
TRBJ2-1,NA,TRBV11-2,CASSPRRGGLDEQFF
TRBJ1-1,NA,TRBV27,CASNGFPPNTEAFF
TRBJ1-2,many,TRBV7-2,CASSLVGGEANYGYTF
TRBJ2-6,NA,TRBV20-1,CSARDHAGPSGANVLTF